One and the same sample provided the 2 T cell receptor beta chains below, sequenced in a study of T cells in Graves' hyperthyroidism and ophthalmopathy. Template material for amplifying TCR beta CDR3 regions consisted of RNA transcripts. The primer set for the first-round RT-PCR of the TCR CDR3 was HTBI. TCRdb reanalysed the multiplex PCR reads using MiXCR and keeps one entry per CDR3 protein. The data contain approximately 600,000 distinct CDR3 sequences, 12% to 15% of them singletons. Sequenced material: blood. Receptor source: a woman younger than 30 with Graves' ophthalmopathy.

This clonotype was seen many times. The chain links TRBV6-1 to TRBJ1-5; D ambiguous. The V end was cut by 7 bases, the J end by 7 bases, with 17 bases between. Germline V lookup: CDR1 MNHNS, CDR2 SASEGT. The CDR3 spans 14 residues. CDR3 sequence reads: CASKRANGGQPQHF. In nucleotides, the CDR3 is TGTGCCAGCAAACGGGCGAACGGTGGACAGCCCCAGCATTTT.

The rearrangement joins TRBV28 to TRBJ2-3, with 8 bases aligning to TRBD2. The V segment lost 2 bases and the J segment 6 bases; nucleotides outside the gene matches: 10. The CDR3 extends over 16 amino acids. Germline lookup yields CDR1 MDHEN and CDR2 SYDVKM. The CDR3 loop reads CASSLGQRELGDTQYF. For the CDR3, the DNA is TGTGCCAGCAGTTTAGGTCAGCGGGAGCTAGGGGATACGCAGTATTTT.